A selection of T cell receptor beta chains follows, all from one sample in a study of CD8 T cells in Susac syndrome. TCRdb reprocessed the immunoSEQ multiplex PCR reads with MiXCR, giving one entry per CDR3 protein. Of approximately 300,000 distinct CDR3 sequences listed, 85% are singletons. Sequences were obtained from CD8+ T cells from PBMCs. Source of these receptors: a human donor with multiple sclerosis. Both conserved end residues are part of each CDR3. Each record gives: J gene, D gene, CDR3 length, V gene, clone size, CDR3 DNA, CDR3 protein. The D gene is left open where the match is weak. Clone sizes are given selectively: once, few, many, or a class where the clone is expanded.

J gene: TRBJ2-5
D gene: TRBD2
CDR3 length: 16
V gene: TRBV19
clone size: NA
CDR3 DNA: TGTGCCAGTAGTATAGGAGCGGGAGGGGTCCAAGAGACCCAGTACTTC
CDR3 protein: CASSIGAGGVQETQYF

J gene: TRBJ2-5
D gene: NA
CDR3 length: 16
V gene: TRBV4-3
clone size: NA
CDR3 DNA: TGCGCCAGCAGCCCTATTTGGGGAGGATACCAAGAGACCCAGTACTTC
CDR3 protein: CASSPIWGGYQETQYF

J gene: TRBJ2-7
D gene: NA
CDR3 length: 14
V gene: TRBV6-2/TRBV6-3
clone size: few
CDR3 DNA: TGTGCCAGCAGTTATAACCCGCTGACCTACGAGCAGTACTTC
CDR3 protein: CASSYNPLTYEQYF

J gene: TRBJ2-7
D gene: NA
CDR3 length: 16
V gene: TRBV27
clone size: NA
CDR3 DNA: TGTGCCAGCAGTTTATTCGGACACTCGGGGGCCTACGAGCAGTACTTC
CDR3 protein: CASSLFGHSGAYEQYF

J gene: TRBJ2-7
D gene: TRBD2
CDR3 length: 16
V gene: TRBV13
clone size: NA
CDR3 DNA: TGTGCCAGCAGCCCAATGACTAGCGGGGGCTCCTACGAGCAGTACTTC
CDR3 protein: CASSPMTSGGSYEQYF

J gene: TRBJ2-7
D gene: NA
CDR3 length: 14
V gene: TRBV7-9
clone size: few
CDR3 DNA: TGTGCCAGCAGCTTAGTTGGGAATTCCTACGAGCAGTACTTC
CDR3 protein: CASSLVGNSYEQYF

J gene: TRBJ2-7
D gene: NA
CDR3 length: 18
V gene: TRBV7-3
clone size: NA
CDR3 DNA: TGTGCCAGCAGCCGCGGACTAGCGGGACAGGGGGAAACCTACGAGCAGTACTTC
CDR3 protein: CASSRGLAGQGETYEQYF

J gene: TRBJ2-1
D gene: TRBD1
CDR3 length: 14
V gene: TRBV11-2
clone size: NA
CDR3 DNA: TGTGCCAGCAGCTTTCGACAGGGCTACAATGAGCAGTTCTTC
CDR3 protein: CASSFRQGYNEQFF

J gene: TRBJ2-3
D gene: TRBD1
CDR3 length: 17
V gene: TRBV4-3
clone size: NA
CDR3 DNA: TGCGCCAGCAGCCAAGCCCTTCGGGACAGGGGCACAGATACGCAGTATTTT
CDR3 protein: CASSQALRDRGTDTQYF

J gene: TRBJ1-3
D gene: TRBD1
CDR3 length: 15
V gene: TRBV24-1
clone size: NA
CDR3 DNA: TGTGCCACCAGTGATTCAGGACAGGGTAGAAACACCATATATTTT
CDR3 protein: CATSDSGQGRNTIYF

J gene: TRBJ2-7
D gene: TRBD2
CDR3 length: 14
V gene: TRBV5-1
clone size: NA
CDR3 DNA: TGCGCCAGCAGCATAGCGGGAGGGTACTACGAGCAGTACTTC
CDR3 protein: CASSIAGGYYEQYF

J gene: TRBJ2-1
D gene: TRBD2
CDR3 length: 16
V gene: TRBV27
clone size: few
CDR3 DNA: TGTGCCAGCAGTTTATCGGGGAGGGCCATCTTTCATGAGCAGTTCTTC
CDR3 protein: CASSLSGRAIFHEQFF

J gene: TRBJ2-5
D gene: NA
CDR3 length: 16
V gene: TRBV4-3
clone size: NA
CDR3 DNA: TGCGCCAGCAGCCAAGGGGCCCAGGGTCGACAAGAGACCCAGTACTTC
CDR3 protein: CASSQGAQGRQETQYF

J gene: TRBJ2-7
D gene: TRBD1
CDR3 length: 14
V gene: TRBV9
clone size: NA
CDR3 DNA: TGTGCCAGCAGCGAGATGGACAGGGCCTACGAGCAGTACTTC
CDR3 protein: CASSEMDRAYEQYF

J gene: TRBJ2-2
D gene: NA
CDR3 length: 14
V gene: TRBV10-3
clone size: NA
CDR3 DNA: TGTGCCACCCTCCAAGAAGGGGGAAACGGGGAGCTGTTTTTT
CDR3 protein: CATLQEGGNGELFF

J gene: TRBJ2-1
D gene: NA
CDR3 length: 15
V gene: TRBV6-1
clone size: NA
CDR3 DNA: TGTGCCAGCAGTATAGAGGCTAGCGAGTACAATGAGCAGTTCTTC
CDR3 protein: CASSIEASEYNEQFF

J gene: TRBJ2-2
D gene: TRBD2
CDR3 length: 16
V gene: TRBV5-1
clone size: NA
CDR3 DNA: TGCGCCAGCAGCTTTGCACTAGCGGCCTCCACCGGGGAGCTGTTTTTT
CDR3 protein: CASSFALAASTGELFF

J gene: TRBJ2-7
D gene: NA
CDR3 length: 17
V gene: TRBV4-3
clone size: NA
CDR3 DNA: TGCGCCAGCAGCCAAGAAATACCGACGGGGAGCTCCTACGAGCAGTACTTC
CDR3 protein: CASSQEIPTGSSYEQYF

J gene: TRBJ1-5
D gene: NA
CDR3 length: 16
V gene: TRBV19
clone size: NA
CDR3 DNA: TGTGCCAGTACTCTTGGTGGGTCCCGAGAAAATCAGCCCCAGCATTTT
CDR3 protein: CASTLGGSRENQPQHF

J gene: TRBJ2-3
D gene: TRBD2
CDR3 length: 20
V gene: TRBV4-3
clone size: once
CDR3 DNA: TGCGCCAGCAGCCAAGAGGGGGCTAGCGGGAACCTCCCCTACACAGATACGCAGTATTTT
CDR3 protein: CASSQEGASGNLPYTDTQYF